This entry is about one TCR beta chain. These data come from a study of cytomegalovirus exposure and HLA in healthy donors. The CDR3 contains 19 residues. V was trimmed by 3 bases and J by 1 base, leaving 24 bases between them. CDR1 and CDR2 (germline): SEHNR, FQNEAQ (reference sequence). The PCR used 60 Vbeta and 13 Jbeta primers. The assay was immunoSEQ multiplex PCR, and TCRdb's table has in-frame clones only and misses some. The sample lists approximately 140,000 clones; around 79% were seen once. The chain couples TRBV7-9 to TRBJ1-1; weak D call: TRBD1 (5 bases). Sequencing was done on a sample of PBMCs. The receptor was derived from a man aged 18 to 29 in good health and CMV-seronegative. The CDR3 coding sequence is TGTGCCAGCAGCTTTTTAAGAAAACCCCAGGGTTGGTGGAACACTGAAGCTTTCTTT. Translated, it gives CASSFLRKPQGWWNTEAFF.